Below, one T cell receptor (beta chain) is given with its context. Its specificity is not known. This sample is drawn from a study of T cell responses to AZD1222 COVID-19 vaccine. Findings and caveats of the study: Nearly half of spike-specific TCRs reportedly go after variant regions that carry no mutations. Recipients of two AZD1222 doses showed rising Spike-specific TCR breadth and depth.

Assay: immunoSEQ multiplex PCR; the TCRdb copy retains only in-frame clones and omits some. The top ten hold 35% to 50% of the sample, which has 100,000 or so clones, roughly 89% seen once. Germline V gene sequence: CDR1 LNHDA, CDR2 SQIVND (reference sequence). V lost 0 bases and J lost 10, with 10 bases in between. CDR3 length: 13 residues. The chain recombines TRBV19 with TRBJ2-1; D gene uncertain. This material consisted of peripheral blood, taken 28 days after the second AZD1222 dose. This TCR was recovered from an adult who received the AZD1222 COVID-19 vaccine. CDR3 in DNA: TGTGCCAGTAGTATAGAGAGGATGGGGGAGCAGTTCTTC. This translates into CASSIERMGEQFF.